This TCR beta chain emerged from a study of T cells after yellow fever vaccination. Trimming took 5 bases from V and 12 from J, leaving 14 bases between them. This CDR3 is 12 amino acids long. This clonotype appeared many times. TCRdb fed the 5' RACE reads into MiXCR, producing one record per CDR3 protein. In the table there are 200,000 to 250,000 distinct CDR3 sequences, more than 3% of which are singletons. Sequences were derived from CD4+ T cells sorted from PBMCs, sampled 10 days after the yellow fever booster vaccination. This chain joins TRBV12-3 or TRBV12-4 and TRBJ1-5; D gene unclear. This clonotype was obtained from a man aged 18-30 years who received the YFV17D yellow fever vaccine. The CDR3: CASSRGSWHQHF. The CDR3 bases are TGTGCCAGCAGTCGGGGTTCGTGGCACCAGCATTTT.